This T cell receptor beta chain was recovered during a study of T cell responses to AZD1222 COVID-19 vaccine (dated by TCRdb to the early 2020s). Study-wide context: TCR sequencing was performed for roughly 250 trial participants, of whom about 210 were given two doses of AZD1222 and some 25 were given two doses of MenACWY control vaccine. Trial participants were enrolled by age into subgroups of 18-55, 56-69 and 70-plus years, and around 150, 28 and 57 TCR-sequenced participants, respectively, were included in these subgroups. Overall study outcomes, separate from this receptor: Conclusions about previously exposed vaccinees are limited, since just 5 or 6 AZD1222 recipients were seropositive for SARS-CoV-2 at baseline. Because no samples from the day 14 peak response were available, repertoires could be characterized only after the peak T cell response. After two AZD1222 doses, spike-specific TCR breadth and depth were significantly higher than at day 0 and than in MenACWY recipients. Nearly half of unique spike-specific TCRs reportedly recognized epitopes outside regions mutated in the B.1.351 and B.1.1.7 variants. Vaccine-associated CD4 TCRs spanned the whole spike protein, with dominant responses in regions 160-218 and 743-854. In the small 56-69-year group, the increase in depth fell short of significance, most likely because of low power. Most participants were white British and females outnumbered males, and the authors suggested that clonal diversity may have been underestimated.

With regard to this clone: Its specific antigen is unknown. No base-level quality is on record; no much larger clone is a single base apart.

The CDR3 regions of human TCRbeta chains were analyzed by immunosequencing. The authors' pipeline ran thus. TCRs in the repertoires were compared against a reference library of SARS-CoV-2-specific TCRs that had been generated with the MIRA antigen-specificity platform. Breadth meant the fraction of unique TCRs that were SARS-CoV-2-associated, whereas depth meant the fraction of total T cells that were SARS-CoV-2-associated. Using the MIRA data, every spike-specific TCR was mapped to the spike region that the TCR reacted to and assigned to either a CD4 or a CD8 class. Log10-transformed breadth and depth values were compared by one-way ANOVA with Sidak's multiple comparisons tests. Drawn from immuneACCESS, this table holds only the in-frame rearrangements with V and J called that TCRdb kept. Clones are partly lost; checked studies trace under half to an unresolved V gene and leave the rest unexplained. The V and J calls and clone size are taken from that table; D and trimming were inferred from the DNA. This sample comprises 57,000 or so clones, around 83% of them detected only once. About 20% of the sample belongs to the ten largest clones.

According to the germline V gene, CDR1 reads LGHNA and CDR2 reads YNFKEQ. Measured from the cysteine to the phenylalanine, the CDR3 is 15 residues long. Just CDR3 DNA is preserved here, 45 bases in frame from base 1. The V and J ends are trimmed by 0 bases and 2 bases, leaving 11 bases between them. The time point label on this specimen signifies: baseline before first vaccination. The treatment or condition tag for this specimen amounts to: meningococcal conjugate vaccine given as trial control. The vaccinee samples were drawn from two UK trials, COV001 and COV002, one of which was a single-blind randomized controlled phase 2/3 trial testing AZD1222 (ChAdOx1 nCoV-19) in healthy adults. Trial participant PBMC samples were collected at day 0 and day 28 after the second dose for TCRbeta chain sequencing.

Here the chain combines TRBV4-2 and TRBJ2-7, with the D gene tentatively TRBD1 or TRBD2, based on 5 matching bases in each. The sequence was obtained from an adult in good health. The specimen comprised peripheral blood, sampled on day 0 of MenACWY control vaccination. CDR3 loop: CASSQDEGNPYEQYF. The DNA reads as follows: TGTGCCAGCAGCCAAGATGAGGGGAATCCCTACGAGCAGTACTTC.